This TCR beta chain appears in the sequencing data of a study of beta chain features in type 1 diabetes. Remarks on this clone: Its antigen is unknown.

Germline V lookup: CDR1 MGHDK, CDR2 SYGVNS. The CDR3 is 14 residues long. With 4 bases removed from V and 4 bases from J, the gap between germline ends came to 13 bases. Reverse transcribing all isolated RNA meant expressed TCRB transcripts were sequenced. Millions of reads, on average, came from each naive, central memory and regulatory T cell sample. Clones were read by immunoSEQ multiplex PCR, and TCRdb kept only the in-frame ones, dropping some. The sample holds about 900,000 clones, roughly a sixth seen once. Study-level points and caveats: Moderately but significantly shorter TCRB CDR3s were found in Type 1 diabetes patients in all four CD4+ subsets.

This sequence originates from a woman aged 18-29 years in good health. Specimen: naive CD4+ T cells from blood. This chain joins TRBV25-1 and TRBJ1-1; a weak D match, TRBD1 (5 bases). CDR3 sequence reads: CASSVQGLTTEAFF. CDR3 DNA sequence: TGTGCCAGCAGTGTGCAGGGTCTCACCACTGAAGCTTTCTTT.